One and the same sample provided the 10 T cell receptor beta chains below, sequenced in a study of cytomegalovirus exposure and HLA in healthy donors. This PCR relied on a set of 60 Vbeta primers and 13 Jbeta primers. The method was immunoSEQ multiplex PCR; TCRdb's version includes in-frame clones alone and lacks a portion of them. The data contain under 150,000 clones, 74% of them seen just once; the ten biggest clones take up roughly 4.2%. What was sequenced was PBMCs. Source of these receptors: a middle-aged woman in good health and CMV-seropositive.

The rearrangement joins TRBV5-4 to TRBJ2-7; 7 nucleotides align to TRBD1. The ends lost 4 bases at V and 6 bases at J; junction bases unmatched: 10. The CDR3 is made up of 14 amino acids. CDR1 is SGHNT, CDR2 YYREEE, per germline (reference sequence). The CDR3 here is CASSGSRTGVEQYF. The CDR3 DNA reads TGTGCCAGCAGCGGTTCAAGGACAGGAGTCGAGCAGTACTTC.

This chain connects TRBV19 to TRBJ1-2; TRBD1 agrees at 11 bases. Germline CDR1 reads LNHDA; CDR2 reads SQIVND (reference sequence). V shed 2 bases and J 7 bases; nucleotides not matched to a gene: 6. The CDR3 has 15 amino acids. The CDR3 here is CASSIRGQGAGGYTF. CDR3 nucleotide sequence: TGTGCCAGTAGTATAAGAGGACAGGGGGCTGGTGGCTACACCTTC. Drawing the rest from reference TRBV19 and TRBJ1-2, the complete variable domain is DGGITQSPKYLFRKEGQNVTLSCEQNLNHDAMYWYRQDPGQGLRLIYYSQIVNDFQKGDIAEGYSVSREKKESFPLTVTSAQKNPTAFYLCASSIRGQGAGGYTFGSGTRLTVV.

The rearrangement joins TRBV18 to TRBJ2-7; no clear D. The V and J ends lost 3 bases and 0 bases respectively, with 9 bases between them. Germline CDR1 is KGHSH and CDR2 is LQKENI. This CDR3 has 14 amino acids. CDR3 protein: CASSPGVSSYEQYF. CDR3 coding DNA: TGTGCCAGCTCACCGGGCGTTAGCTCCTACGAGCAGTACTTC.

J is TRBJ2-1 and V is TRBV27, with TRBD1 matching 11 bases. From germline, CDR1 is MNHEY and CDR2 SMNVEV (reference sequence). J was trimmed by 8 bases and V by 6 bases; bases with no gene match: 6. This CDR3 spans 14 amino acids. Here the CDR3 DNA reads TGTGCCAGCAGAAGGACAGGGGGCAGGGATGAGCAGTTCTTC. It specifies CASRRTGGRDEQFF.

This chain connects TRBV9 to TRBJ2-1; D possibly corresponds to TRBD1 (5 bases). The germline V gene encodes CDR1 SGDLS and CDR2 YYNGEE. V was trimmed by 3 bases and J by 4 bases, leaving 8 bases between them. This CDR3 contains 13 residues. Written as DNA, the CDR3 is TGTGCCAGCAGCGGGTCAGGGTACAATGAGCAGTTCTTC. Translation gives CASSGSGYNEQFF. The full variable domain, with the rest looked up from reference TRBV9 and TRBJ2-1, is DSGVTQTPKHLITATGQRVTLRCSPRSGDLSVYWYQQSLDQGLQFLIQYYNGEERAKGNILERFSAQQFPDLHSELNLSSLELGDSALYFCASSGSGYNEQFFGPGTRLTVL.

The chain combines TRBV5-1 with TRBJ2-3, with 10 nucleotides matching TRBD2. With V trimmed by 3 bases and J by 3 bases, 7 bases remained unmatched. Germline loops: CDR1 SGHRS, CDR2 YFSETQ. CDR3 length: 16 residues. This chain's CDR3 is CASSSGTSELTDTQYF. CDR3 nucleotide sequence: TGCGCCAGCAGCTCAGGGACTAGCGAGTTGACAGATACGCAGTATTTT.

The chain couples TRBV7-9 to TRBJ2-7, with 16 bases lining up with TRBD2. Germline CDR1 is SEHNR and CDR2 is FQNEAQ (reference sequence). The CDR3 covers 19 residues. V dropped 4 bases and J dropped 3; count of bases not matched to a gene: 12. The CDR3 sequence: CASSSPAGTSGRDHYEQYF. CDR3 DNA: TGTGCCAGCAGCTCCCCCGCAGGGACTAGCGGGAGGGATCACTACGAGCAGTACTTC.

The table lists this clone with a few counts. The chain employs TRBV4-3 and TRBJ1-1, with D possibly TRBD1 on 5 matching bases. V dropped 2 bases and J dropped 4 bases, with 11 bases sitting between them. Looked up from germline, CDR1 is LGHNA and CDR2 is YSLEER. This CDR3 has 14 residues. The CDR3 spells CASSQPGGSTEAFF. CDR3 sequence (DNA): TGCGCCAGCAGCCAACCTGGGGGGAGCACTGAAGCTTTCTTT.

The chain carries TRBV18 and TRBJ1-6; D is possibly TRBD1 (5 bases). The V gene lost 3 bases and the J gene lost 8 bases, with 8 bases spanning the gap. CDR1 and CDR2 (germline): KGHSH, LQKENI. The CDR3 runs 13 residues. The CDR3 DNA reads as TGTGCCAGCTCACCGGGGGGGGATTCACCCCTCCACTTT. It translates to CASSPGGDSPLHF.

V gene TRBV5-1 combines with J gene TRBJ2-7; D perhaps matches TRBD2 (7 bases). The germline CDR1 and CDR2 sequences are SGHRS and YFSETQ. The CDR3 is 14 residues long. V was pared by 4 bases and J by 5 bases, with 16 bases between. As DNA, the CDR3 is TGCGCCAGCAGCGAGGGAGGGGGATTGAACGAGCAGTACTTC. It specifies CASSEGGGLNEQYF.